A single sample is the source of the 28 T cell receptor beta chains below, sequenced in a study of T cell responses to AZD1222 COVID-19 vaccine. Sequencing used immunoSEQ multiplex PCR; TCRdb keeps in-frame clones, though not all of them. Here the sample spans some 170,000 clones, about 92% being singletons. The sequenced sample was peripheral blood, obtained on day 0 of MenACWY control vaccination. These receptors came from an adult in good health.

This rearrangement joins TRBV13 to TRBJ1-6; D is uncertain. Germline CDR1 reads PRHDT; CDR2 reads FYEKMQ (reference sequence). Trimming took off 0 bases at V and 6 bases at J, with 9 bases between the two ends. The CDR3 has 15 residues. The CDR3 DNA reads TGTGCCAGCAGCTTAGGTCGTTCCACTAATTCACCCCTCCACTTT. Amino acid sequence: CASSLGRSTNSPLHF. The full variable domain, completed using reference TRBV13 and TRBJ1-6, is AAGVIQSPRHLIKEKRETATLKCYPIPRHDTVYWYQQGPGQDPQFLISFYEKMQSDKGSIPDRFSAQQFSDYHSELNMSSLELGDSALYFCASSLGRSTNSPLHFGNGTRLTVT.

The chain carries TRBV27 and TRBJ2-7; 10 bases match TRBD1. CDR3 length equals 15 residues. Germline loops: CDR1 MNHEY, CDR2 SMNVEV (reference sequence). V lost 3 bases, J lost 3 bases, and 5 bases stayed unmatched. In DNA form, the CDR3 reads TGTGCCAGCAGTTTCACGGACAGGGGGTACTACGAGCAGTACTTC. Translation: CASSFTDRGYYEQYF.

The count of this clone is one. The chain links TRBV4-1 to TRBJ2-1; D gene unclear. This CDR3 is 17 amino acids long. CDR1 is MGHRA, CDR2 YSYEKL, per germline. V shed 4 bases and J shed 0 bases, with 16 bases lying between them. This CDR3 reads CASSPQGPSSSYNEQFF. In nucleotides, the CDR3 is TGCGCCAGCAGCCCCCAAGGACCGTCGAGCTCCTACAATGAGCAGTTCTTC.

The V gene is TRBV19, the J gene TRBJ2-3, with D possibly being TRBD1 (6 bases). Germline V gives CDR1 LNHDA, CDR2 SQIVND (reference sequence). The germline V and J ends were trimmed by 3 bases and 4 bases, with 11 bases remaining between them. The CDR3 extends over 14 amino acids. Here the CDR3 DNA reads TGTGCCAGTAGTATTGACAGACAGGCAGATACGCAGTATTTT. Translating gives CASSIDRQADTQYF.

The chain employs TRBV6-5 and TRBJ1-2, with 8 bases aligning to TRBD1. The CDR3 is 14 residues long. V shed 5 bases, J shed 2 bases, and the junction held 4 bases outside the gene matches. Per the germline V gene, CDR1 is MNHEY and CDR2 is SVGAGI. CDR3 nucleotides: TGTGCCAGCAGTCGGGACAGGAAGAACTATGGCTACACCTTC. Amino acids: CASSRDRKNYGYTF.

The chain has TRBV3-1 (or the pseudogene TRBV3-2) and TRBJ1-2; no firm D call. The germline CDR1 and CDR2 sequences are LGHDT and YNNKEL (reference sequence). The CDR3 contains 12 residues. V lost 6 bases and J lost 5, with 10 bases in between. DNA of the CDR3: TGTGCCAGCAGGGGGATTGGGTATGGCTACACCTTC. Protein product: CASRGIGYGYTF.

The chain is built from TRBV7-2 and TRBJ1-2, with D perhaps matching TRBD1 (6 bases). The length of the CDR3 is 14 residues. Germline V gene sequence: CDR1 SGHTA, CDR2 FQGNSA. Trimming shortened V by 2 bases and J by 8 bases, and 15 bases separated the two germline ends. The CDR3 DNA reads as TGTGCCAGCAGCTTATCTCGGGGGCACGAGGGCTACACCTTC. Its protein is CASSLSRGHEGYTF.

DNA for the CDR3: TGTGCCTGGAGTGTACCAAGCGGGAGAGGAGAGACCCAGTACTTC. Protein product: CAWSVPSGRGETQYF. This rearrangement joins TRBV30 to TRBJ2-5, with 8 positions matching TRBD2. The CDR3 length is 15 residues. The germline gives CDR1 GTSNPN, CDR2 SVGIG (reference sequence). With 0 bases clipped from V and 4 bases from J, the junction kept 7 bases outside the gene matches.

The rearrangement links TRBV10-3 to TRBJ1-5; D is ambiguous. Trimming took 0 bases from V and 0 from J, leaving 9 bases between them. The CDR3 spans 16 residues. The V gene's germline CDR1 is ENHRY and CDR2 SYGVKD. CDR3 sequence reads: CAISESIGYSNQPQHF. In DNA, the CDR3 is TGTGCCATCAGTGAGTCGATAGGCTATAGCAATCAGCCCCAGCATTTT.

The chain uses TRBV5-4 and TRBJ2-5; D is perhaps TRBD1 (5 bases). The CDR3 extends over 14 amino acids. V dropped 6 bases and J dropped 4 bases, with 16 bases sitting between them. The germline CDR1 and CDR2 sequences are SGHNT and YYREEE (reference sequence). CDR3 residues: CASTDLGARETQYF. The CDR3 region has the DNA TGTGCCAGCACTGACCTAGGGGCTAGAGAGACCCAGTACTTC.

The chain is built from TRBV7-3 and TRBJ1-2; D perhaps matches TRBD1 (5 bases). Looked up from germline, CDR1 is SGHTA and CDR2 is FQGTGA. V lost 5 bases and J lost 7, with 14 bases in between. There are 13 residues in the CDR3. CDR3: CASSRSGAGGYTF. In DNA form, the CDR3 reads TGTGCCAGCAGCCGATCTGGGGCGGGTGGCTACACCTTC.

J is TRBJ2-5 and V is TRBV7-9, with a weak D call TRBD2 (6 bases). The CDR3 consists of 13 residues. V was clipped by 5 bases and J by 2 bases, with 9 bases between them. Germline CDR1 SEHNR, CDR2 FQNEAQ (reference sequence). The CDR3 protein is CASSEDYQETQYF. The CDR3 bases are TGTGCCAGCAGCGAGGACTATCAAGAGACCCAGTACTTC.

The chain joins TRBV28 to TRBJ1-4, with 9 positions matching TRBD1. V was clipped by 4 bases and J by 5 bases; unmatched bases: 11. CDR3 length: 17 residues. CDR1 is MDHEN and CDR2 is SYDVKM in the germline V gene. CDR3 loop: CASSSPGTGFRNEKLFF. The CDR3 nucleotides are TGTGCCAGCAGTTCACCCGGGACAGGGTTCCGAAATGAAAAACTGTTTTTT.

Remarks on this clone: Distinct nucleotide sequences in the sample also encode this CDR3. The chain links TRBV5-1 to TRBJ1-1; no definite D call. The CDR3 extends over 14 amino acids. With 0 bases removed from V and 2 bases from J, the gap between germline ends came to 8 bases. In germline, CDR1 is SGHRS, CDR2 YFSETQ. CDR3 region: CASSLAGRNTEAFF. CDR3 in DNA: TGCGCCAGCAGCTTGGCGGGGAGAAACACTGAAGCTTTCTTT.

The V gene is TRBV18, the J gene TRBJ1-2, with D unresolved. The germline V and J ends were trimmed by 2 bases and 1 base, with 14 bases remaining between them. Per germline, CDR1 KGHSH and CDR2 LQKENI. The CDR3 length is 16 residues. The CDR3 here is CASSPIGSENNYGYTF. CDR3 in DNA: TGTGCCAGCTCACCAATTGGGTCCGAGAATAACTATGGCTACACCTTC.

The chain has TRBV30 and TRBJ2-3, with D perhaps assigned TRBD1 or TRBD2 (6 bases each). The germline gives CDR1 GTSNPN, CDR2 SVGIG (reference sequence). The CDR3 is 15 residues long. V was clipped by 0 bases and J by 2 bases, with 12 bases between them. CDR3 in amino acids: CAWSVSGGPTDTQYF. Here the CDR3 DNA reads TGTGCCTGGAGTGTATCCGGGGGCCCCACAGATACGCAGTATTTT.

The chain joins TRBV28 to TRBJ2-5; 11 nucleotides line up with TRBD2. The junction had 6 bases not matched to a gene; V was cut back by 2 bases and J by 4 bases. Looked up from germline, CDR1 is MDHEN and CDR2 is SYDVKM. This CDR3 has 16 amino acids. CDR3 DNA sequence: TGTGCCAGCAGTTTAGACTTCCTAGCGGGAGGAGAGACCCAGTACTTC. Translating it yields CASSLDFLAGGETQYF.

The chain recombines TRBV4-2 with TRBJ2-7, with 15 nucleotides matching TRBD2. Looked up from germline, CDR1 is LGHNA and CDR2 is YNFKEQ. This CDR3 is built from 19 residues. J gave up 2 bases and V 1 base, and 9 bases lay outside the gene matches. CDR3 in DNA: TGTGCCAGCAGCCAAGGTGGTGTCAGGACTAGCGGGAGGGCCTACGAGCAGTACTTC. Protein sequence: CASSQGGVRTSGRAYEQYF.

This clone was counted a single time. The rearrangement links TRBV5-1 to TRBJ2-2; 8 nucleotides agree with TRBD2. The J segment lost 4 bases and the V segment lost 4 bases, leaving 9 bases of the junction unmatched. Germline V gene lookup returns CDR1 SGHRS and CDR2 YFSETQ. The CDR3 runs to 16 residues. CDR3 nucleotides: TGCGCCAGCAGCGCGTGGAGTAGCGGGACCACCGGGGAGCTGTTTTTT. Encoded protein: CASSAWSSGTTGELFF.

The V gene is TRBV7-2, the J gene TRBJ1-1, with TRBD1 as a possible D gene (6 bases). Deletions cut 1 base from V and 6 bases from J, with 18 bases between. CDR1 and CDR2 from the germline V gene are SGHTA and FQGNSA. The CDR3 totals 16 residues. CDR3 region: CASSLDPGQGIAEAFF. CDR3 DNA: TGTGCCAGCAGCTTAGATCCGGGACAAGGAATCGCTGAAGCTTTCTTT.

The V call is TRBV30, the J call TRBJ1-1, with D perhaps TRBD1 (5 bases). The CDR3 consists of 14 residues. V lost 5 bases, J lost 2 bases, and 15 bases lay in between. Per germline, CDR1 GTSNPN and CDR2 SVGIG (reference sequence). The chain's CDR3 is CAWVDGRTNTEAFF. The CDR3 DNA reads TGTGCCTGGGTTGACGGACGGACAAACACTGAAGCTTTCTTT.

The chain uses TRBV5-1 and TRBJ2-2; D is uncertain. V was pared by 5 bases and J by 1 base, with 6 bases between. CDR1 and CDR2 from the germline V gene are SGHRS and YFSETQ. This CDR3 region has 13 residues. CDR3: CASRVGNTGELFF. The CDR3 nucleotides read TGCGCCAGCAGGGTTGGGAACACCGGGGAGCTGTTTTTT.

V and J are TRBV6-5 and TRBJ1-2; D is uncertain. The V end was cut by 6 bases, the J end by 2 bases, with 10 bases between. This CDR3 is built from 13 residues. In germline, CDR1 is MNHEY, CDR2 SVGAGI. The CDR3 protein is CASSSLVNYGYTF. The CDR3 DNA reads TGTGCCAGCAGCTCCCTCGTGAACTATGGCTACACCTTC.

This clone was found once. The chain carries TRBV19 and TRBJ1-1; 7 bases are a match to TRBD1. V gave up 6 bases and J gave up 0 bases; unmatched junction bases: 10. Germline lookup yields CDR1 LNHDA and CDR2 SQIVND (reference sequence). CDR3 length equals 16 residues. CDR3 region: CASSEQGQLMNTEAFF. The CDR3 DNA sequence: TGTGCCAGTAGCGAACAGGGGCAGCTCATGAACACTGAAGCTTTCTTT.

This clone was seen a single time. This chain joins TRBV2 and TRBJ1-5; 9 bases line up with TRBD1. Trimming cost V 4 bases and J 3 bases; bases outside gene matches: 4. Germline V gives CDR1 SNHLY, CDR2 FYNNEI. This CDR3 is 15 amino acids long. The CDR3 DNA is TGTGCCAGCAGTGGCCGGACAGGGGACAATCAGCCCCAGCATTTT. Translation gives CASSGRTGDNQPQHF.

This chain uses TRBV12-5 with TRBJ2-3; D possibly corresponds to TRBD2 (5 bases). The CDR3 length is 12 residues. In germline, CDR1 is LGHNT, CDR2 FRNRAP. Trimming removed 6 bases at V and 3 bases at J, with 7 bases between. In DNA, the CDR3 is TGTGCTAGTGGCCCGGGGACAGATACGCAGTATTTT. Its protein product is CASGPGTDTQYF.

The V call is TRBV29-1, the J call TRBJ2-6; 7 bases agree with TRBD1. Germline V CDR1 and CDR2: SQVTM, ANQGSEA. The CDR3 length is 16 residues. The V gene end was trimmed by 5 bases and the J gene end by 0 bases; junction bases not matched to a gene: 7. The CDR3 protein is CSVHGQELSGANVLTF. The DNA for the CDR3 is TGCAGCGTTCATGGACAGGAACTCTCTGGGGCCAACGTCCTGACTTTC.

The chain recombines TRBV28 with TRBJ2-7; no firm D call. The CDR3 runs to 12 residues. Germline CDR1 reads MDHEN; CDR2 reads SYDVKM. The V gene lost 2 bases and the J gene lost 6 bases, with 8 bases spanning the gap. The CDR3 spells CASSLTAGEQYF. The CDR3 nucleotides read TGTGCCAGCAGTTTAACGGCAGGCGAGCAGTACTTC.